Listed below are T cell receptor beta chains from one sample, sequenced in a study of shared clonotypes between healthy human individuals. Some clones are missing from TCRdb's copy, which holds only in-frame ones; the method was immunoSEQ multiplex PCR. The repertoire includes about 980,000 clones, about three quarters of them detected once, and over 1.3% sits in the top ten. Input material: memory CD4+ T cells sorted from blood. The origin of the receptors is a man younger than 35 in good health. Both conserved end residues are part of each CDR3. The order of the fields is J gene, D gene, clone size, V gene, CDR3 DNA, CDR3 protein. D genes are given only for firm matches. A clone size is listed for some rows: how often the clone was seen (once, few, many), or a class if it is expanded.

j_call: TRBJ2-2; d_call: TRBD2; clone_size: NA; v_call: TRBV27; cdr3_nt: TGTGCCAGCAGTCGTAGCGGGAGGGCAGGCGGGGAGCTGTTTTTT; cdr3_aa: CASSRSGRAGGELFF
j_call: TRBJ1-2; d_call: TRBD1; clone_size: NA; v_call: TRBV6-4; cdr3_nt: TGTGCCAGCAGATCCGACAGGGCCGGCTATGGCTACACCTTC; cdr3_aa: CASRSDRAGYGYTF
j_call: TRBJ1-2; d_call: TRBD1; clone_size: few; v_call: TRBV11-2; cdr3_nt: TGTGCCAGCAGCTTGACAGGGTATTTTGGCTACACCTTC; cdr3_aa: CASSLTGYFGYTF
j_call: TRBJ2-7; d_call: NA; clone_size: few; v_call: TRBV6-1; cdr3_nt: TGTGCCAGCAGTCCCTGGATGCAGGGGACCTACGAGCAGTACTTC; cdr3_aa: CASSPWMQGTYEQYF
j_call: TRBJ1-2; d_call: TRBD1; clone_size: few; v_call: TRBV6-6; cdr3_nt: TGTGCCAGCAGTAATACAGGGGGCTCCGATGACTATGGCTACACCTTC; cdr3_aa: CASSNTGGSDDYGYTF
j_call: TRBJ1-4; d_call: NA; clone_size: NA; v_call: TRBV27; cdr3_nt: TGTGCCAGCAGTTTGGCGGGGGTCGGTGAAAAACTGTTTTTT; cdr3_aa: CASSLAGVGEKLFF
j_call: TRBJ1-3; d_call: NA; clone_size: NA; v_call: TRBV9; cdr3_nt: TGTGCCAGCAGCGAGCAGGGGTCCGTTTTCTCTGGAAACACCATATATTTT; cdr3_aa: CASSEQGSVFSGNTIYF
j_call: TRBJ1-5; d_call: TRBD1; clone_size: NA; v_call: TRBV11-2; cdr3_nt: TGTGCCAGCAGCCCGGGGACAGTGAATCAGCCCCAGCATTTT; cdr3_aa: CASSPGTVNQPQHF
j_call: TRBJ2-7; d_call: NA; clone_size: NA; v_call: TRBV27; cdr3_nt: TGTGCCAGCAGGGTCCTAGGAGGCGAGCAGTACTTC; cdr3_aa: CASRVLGGEQYF
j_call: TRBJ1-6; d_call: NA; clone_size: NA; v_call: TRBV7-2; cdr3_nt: TGTGCCAGCAGCCTAGGGGGTATAGTAAATTCACCCCTCCACTTT; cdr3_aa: CASSLGGIVNSPLHF
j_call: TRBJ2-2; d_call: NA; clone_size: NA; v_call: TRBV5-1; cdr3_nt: TGCGCCAGCAGCCCGCCCGCCGCGAACACCGGGGAGCTGTTTTTT; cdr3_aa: CASSPPAANTGELFF
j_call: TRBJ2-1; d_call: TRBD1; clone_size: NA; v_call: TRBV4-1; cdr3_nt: TGCGCCAGCAGCCAAAACATCGGACAGGGGATGATGTTCTTC; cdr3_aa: CASSQNIGQGMMFF
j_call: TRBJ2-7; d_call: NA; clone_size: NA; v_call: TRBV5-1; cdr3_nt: TGCGCCAGCAGCTTATCGCAATCCTACGAGCAGTACTTC; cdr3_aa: CASSLSQSYEQYF
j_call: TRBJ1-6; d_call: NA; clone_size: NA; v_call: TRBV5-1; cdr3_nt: TGCGCCAGCAGCTTGGAAACAGGGAATTCACCCCTCCACTTT; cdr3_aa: CASSLETGNSPLHF
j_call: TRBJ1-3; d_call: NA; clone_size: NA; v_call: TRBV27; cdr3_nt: TGTGCCAGCTACGACAGCTCTGGAAACACCATATATTTT; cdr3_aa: CASYDSSGNTIYF
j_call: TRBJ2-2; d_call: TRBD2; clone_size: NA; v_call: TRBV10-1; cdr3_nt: TGCGCCAGCAGTGAGAGCGGGAGGACCGGGGAGCTGTTTTTT; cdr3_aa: CASSESGRTGELFF
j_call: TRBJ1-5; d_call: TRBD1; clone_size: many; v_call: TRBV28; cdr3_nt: TGTGCCAGCCTGGGGACAGGGAGGCGGGGAGATCAGCCCCAGCATTTT; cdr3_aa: CASLGTGRRGDQPQHF
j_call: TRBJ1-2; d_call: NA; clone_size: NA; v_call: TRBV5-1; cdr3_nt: TGCGCCAGCAGCTTGGTAGGGAGGGCTAACTATGGCTACACCTTC; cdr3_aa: CASSLVGRANYGYTF
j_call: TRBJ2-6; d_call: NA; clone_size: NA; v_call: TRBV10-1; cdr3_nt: TGCGCCAGCAGTCCGGACAACTCTGGGGCCAACGTCCTGACTTTC; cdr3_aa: CASSPDNSGANVLTF
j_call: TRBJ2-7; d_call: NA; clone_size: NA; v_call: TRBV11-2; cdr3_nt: TGTGCCAGCAGCGTAGGACCAGGCGAGCAGTACTTC; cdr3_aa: CASSVGPGEQYF
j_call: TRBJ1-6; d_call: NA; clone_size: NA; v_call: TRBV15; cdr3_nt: TGTGCCACCAGCAAGGAGGGATTGGGGAATTCACCCCTCCACTTT; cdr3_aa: CATSKEGLGNSPLHF
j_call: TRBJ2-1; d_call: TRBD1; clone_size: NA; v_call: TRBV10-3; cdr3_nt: TGTGCCGTGGCAGGGGGTACCTACAATGAGCAGTTCTTC; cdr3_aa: CAVAGGTYNEQFF
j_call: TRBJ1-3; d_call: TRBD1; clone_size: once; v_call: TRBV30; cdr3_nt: TGTGCCTGGAGCACAGGGGGACGGGTTGGAAACACCATATATTTT; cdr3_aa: CAWSTGGRVGNTIYF
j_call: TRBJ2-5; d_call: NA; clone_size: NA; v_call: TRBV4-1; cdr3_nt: TGCGCCAGCAGCCTCAATCCAGGGGAGACCCAGTACTTC; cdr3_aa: CASSLNPGETQYF
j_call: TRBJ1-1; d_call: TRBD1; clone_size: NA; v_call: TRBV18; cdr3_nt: TGTGCCAGCTCACCAAGGACTGCTGGGACAGGGAACACTGAAGCTTTCTTT; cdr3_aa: CASSPRTAGTGNTEAFF
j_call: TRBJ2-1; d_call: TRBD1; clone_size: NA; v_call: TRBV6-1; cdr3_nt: TGTGCCAGCAAGAGGACAGGGAAAGTCAATGAGCAGTTCTTC; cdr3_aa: CASKRTGKVNEQFF
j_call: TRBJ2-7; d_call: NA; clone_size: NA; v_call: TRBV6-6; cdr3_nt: TGTGCCAGCAGTTACTCGAGGAAGGACAGAAGGTACGAGCAGTACTTC; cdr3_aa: CASSYSRKDRRYEQYF
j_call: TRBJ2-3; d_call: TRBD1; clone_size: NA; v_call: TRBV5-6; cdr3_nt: TGTGCCAGCAGCCGTCGGACAGGGGGCACAGATACGCAGTATTTT; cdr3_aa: CASSRRTGGTDTQYF
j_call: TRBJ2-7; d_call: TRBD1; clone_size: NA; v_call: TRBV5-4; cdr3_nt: TGTGCCAGCAGCCTCGGCGGGACAGGGGAAAAAGAGCAGTACTTC; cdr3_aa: CASSLGGTGEKEQYF
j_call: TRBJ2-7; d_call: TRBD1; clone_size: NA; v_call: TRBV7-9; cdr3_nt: TGTGCCAGCAGTACCGGGACAGCCAACTACGAGCAGTACTTC; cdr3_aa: CASSTGTANYEQYF
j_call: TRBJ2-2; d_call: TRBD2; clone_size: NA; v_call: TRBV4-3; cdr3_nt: TGCGCCAGCAGCCAAGACCCTAGCGGGACAAACACCGGGGAGCTGTTTTTT; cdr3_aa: CASSQDPSGTNTGELFF
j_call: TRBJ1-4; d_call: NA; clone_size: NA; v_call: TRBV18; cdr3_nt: TGTGCCAGCTCTCCTCCAGGACTGAATGAAAAACTGTTTTTT; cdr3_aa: CASSPPGLNEKLFF
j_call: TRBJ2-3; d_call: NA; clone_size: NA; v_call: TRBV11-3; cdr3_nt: TGTGCCAGCAGCTCCAGGGGGCAGCGGGGGAGCACAGATACGCAGTATTTT; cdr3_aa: CASSSRGQRGSTDTQYF
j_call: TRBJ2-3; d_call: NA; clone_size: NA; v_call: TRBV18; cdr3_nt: TGTGCCAGCTCACCCCGGGCAGTCACGGGGGATACGCAGTATTTT; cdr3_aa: CASSPRAVTGDTQYF
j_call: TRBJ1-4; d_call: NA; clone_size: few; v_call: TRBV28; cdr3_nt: TGTGCCAGCAGGGGGACGTTCCCCGAAAAACTGTTTTTT; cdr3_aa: CASRGTFPEKLFF
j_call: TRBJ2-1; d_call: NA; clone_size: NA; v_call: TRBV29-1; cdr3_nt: TGCAGCGTTGGCCGGAGGCTAGCAGAAGCCAATGAGCAGTTCTTC; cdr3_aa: CSVGRRLAEANEQFF
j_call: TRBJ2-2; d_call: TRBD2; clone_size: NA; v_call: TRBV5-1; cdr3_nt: TGCGCCAGCAGCCCCTTAGCGGGAAGCACCGGGGAGCTGTTTTTT; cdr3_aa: CASSPLAGSTGELFF
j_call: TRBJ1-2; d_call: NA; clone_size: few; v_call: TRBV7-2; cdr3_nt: TGTGCCAGCAGCTCAGGGACCTATGGCTACACCTTC; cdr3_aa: CASSSGTYGYTF
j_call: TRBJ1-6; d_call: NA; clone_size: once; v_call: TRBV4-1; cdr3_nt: TGCGCCAGCAGCCTAGAGATCTTGCCCTCCTATAATTCACCCCTCCACTTT; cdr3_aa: CASSLEILPSYNSPLHF
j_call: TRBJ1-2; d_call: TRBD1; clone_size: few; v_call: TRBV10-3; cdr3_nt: TGTGCCATCAGTGCTGACGGCGGGACAGTCACCCAAGGGGGCTATGGCTACACCTTC; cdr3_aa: CAISADGGTVTQGGYGYTF
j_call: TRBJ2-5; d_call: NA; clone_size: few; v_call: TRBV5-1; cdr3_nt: TGCGCCAGCAGCTTGAGCGAAGGCGGCTCAAGAGGGACCCAGTACTTC; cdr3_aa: CASSLSEGGSRGTQYF
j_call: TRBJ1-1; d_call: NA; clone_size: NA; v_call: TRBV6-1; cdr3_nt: TGTGCCAGCAGCCCCAGGGTTGAAGCTTTCTTT; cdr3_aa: CASSPRVEAFF
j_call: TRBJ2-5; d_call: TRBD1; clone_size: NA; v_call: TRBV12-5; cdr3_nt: TGTGCTAGTGGACAGGGGCTAGGATCCCAAGAGACCCAGTACTTC; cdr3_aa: CASGQGLGSQETQYF
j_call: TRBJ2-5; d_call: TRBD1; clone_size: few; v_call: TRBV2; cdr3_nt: TGTGCCAGCAGCCGGGACAGGGGTCAAGAGACCCAGTACTTC; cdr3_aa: CASSRDRGQETQYF
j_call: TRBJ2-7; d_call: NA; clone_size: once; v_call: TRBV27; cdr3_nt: TGTGCCAGCAGTTTATCTGGGCAGAATACCAATAACGAGCAGTACTTC; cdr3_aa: CASSLSGQNTNNEQYF
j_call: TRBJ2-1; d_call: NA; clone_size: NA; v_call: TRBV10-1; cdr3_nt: TGCGCCAGCAGTGATGGGTATGAGCAGTTCTTC; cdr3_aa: CASSDGYEQFF
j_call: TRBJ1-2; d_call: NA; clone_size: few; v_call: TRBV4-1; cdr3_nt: TGCGCCAGCAGCCATAGTAGCGGCTCAGGACGGGGCTACACCTTC; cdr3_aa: CASSHSSGSGRGYTF
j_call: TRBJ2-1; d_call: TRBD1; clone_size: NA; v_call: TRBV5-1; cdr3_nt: TGCGCCAGCAGCCAAGGCACAGGGGCCAATGAGCAGTTCTTC; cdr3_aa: CASSQGTGANEQFF
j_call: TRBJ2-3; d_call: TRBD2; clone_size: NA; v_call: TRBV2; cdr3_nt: TGTGCCAGCACTGAGGGACTAGCCGGCACAGATACGCAGTATTTT; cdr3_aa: CASTEGLAGTDTQYF
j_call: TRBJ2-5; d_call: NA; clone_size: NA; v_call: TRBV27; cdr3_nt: TGTGCCAGCAGTCCCAGTTACATGGAGACCCAGTACTTC; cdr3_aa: CASSPSYMETQYF
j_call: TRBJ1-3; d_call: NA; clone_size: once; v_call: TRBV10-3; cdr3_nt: TGTGCCATCGGAGACACTATCGATGGAAACACCATATATTTT; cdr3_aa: CAIGDTIDGNTIYF
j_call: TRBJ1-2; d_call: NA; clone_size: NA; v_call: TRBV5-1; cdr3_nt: TGCGCCAGCGCCCCGGGCGGAGGGGACTATGGCTACACCTTC; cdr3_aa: CASAPGGGDYGYTF
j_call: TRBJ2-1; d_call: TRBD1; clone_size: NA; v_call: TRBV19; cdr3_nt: TGTGCCAGTAGTTTAGGACAGGATATTGTAGATGAGCAGTTCTTC; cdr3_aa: CASSLGQDIVDEQFF